The rows below give T cell receptor beta chains drawn from one sample of a study of cytomegalovirus exposure and HLA in healthy donors. Some clones are missing from TCRdb's copy, which holds only in-frame ones; the method was immunoSEQ multiplex PCR. The sample consists of roughly 190,000 clones, about four fifths of them appearing once. Sequencing input: PBMCs. The receptors shown here come from a woman in her forties or fifties in good health and CMV-seropositive. Both conserved end residues are part of each CDR3.

V gene	J gene	CDR3 protein
TRBV2	TRBJ1-5	CASSVEGGDQPQHF
TRBV5-6	TRBJ1-5	CASNYRGYNQPQHF
TRBV4-1	TRBJ2-6	CASRSGSGANVLTF
TRBV29-1	TRBJ2-7	CSVVRDYEQYF
TRBV6-5	TRBJ1-4	CASSYDWSEKLFF
TRBV5-1	TRBJ2-1	CASSLKRGALSEQFF
TRBV10-3	TRBJ2-7	CAISGTGQSYEQYF
TRBV6-5	TRBJ2-1	CASTRGTSGGKEQFF
TRBV6-6	TRBJ2-3	CASSRRQGGTDTQYF
TRBV2	TRBJ1-1	CASSEGAGGDTEAFF
TRBV19	TRBJ1-1	CASSINGKNTEAFF
TRBV19	TRBJ2-6	CASSILGQVSSGANVLTF
TRBV7-9	TRBJ2-6	CASSWRTISGANVLTF
TRBV10-3	TRBJ2-5	CAIRGQGAETQYF
TRBV4-1	TRBJ2-1	CASSQGNSGVNEQFF
TRBV11-3	TRBJ2-3	CASSLGGPTRDTQYF
TRBV6-5	TRBJ1-5	CASSAYDSNQPQHF
TRBV2	TRBJ2-1	CASSDGRGGQTEQFF
TRBV9	TRBJ2-1	CASSVDGGPYNEQFF
TRBV19	TRBJ1-6	CASSIRTDNSPLHF
TRBV7-2	TRBJ1-2	CASSSTVSLYSGYGYTF
TRBV5-4	TRBJ2-3	CASSQDLYTDTQYF